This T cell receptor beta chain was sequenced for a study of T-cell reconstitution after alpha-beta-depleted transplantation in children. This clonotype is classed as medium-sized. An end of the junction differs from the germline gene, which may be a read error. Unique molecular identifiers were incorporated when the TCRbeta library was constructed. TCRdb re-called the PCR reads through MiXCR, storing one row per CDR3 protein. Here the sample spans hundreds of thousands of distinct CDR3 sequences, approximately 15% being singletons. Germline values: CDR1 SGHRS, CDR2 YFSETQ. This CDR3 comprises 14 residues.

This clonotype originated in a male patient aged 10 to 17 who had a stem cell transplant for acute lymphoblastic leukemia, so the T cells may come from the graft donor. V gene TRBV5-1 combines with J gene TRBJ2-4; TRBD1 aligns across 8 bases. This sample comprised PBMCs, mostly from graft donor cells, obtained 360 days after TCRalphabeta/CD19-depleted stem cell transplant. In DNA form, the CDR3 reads TGTGCCAGCAGCTTAGGACAGGGAAAAAACATTCAGTACTTC. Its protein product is CASSLGQGKNIQYF.